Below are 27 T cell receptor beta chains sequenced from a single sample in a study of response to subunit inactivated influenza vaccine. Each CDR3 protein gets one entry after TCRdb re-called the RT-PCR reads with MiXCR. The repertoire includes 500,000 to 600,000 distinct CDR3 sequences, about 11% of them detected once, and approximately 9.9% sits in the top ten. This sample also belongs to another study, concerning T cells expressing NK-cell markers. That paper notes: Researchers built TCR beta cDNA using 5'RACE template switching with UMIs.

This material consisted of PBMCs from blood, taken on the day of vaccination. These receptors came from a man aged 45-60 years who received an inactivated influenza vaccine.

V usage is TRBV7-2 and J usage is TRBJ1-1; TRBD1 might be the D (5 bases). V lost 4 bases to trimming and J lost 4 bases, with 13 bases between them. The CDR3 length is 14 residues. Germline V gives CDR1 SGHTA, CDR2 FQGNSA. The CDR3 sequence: CASSSQAGSTEAFF. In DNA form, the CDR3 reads TGTGCCAGCAGCTCCCAGGCAGGGTCCACTGAAGCTTTCTTT. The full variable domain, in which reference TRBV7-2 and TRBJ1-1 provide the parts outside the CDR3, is GAGVSQSPSNKVTEKGKDVELRCDPISGHTALYWYRQSLGQGLEFLIYFQGNSAPDKSGLPSDRFSAERTGGSVSTLTIQRTQQEDSAVYLCASSSQAGSTEAFFGQGTRLTVV.

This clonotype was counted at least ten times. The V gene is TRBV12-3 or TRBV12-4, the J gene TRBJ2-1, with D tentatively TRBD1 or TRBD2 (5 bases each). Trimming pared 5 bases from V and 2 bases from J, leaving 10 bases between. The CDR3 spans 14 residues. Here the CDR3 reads CASSRGSPYNEQFF. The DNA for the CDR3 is TGTGCCAGCAGTCGGGGCTCACCCTACAATGAGCAGTTCTTC.

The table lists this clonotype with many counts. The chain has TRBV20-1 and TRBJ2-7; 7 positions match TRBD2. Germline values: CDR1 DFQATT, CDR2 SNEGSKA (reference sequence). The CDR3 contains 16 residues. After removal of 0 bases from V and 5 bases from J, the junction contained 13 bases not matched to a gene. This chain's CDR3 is CSARDFLAGEDDEQYF. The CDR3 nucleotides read TGCAGTGCTAGAGATTTCTTGGCGGGAGAGGATGACGAGCAGTACTTC.

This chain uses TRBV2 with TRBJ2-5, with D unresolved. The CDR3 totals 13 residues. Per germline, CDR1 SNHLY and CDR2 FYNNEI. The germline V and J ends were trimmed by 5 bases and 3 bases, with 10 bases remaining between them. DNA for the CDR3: TGTGCCAGCAGTCGGACGGCCAAAGAGACCCAGTACTTC. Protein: CASSRTAKETQYF. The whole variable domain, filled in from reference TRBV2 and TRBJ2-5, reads EPEVTQTPSHQVTQMGQEVILRCVPISNHLYFYWYRQILGQKVEFLVSFYNNEISEKSEIFDDQFSVERPDGSNFTLKIRSTKLEDSAMYFCASSRTAKETQYFGPGTRLLVL.

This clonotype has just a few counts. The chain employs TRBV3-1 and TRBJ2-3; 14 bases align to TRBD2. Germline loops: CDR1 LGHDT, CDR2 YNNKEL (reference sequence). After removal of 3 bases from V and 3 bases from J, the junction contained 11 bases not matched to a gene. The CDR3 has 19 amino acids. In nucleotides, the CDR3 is TGTGCCAGCAGCCATACCGGGACTAGCGGGAGTTTCAGGACAGATACGCAGTATTTT. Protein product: CASSHTGTSGSFRTDTQYF.

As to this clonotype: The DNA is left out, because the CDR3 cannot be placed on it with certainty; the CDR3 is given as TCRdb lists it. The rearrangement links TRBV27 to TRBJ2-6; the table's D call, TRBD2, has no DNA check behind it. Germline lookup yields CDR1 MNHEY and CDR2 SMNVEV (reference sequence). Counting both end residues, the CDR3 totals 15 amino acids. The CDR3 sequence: CASSLGTFGANVLTF.

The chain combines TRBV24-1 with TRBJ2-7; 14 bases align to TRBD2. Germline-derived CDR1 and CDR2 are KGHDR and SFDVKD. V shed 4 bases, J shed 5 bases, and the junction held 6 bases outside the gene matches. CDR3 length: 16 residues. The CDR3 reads CATSESGLAGVHEQYF. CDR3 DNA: TGTGCCACCAGTGAATCGGGACTAGCGGGAGTCCACGAGCAGTACTTC.

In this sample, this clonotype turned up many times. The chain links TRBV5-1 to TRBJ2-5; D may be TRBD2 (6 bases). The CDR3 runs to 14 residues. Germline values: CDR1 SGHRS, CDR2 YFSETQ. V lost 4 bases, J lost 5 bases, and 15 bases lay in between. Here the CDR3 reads CASSPQWSGETQYF. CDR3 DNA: TGCGCCAGCAGCCCCCAATGGAGCGGGGAGACCCAGTACTTC.

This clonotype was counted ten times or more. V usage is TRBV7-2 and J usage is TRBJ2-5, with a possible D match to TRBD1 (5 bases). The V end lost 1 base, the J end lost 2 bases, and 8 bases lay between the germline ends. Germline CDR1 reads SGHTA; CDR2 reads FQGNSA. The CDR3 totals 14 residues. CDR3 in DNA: TGTGCCAGCAGCTTAGGACAGAAACAAGAGACCCAGTACTTC. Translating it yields CASSLGQKQETQYF.

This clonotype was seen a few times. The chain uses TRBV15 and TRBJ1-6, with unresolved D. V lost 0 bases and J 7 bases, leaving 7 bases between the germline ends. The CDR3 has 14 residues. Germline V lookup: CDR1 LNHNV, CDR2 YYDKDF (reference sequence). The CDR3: CATSRDRENSPLHF. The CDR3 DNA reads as TGTGCCACCAGCAGAGACCGGGAAAATTCACCCCTCCACTTT.

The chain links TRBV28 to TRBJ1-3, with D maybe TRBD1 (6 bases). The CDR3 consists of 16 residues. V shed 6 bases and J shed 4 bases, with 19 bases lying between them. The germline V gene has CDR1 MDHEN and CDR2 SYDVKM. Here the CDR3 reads CASRSPAGTPGNTIYF. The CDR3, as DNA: TGTGCCAGCAGAAGTCCAGCCGGGACACCAGGAAACACCATATATTTT.

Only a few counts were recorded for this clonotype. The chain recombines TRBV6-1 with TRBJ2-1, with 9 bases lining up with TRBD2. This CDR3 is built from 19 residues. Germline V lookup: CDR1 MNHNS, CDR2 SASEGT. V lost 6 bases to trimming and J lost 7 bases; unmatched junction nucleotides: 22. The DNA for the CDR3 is TGTGCCAGCAGCCCGAATTTGGTGGCGGGGGGGACCTTTAAGAATGAGCAGTTCTTC. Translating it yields CASSPNLVAGGTFKNEQFF.

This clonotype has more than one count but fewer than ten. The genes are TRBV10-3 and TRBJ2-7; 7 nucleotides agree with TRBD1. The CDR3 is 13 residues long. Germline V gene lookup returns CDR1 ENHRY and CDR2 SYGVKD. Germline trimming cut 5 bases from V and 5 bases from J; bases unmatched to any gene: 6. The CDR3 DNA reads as TGTGCCATCAGTCGCACAGGGGTGCACGAGCAGTACTTC. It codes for CAISRTGVHEQYF.

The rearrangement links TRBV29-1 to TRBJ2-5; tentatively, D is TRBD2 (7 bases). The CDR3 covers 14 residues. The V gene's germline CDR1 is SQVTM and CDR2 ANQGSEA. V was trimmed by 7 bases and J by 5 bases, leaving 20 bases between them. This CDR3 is CSADGGLGGETQYF. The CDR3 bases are TGCAGCGCCGATGGGGGCCTCGGGGGGGAGACCCAGTACTTC.

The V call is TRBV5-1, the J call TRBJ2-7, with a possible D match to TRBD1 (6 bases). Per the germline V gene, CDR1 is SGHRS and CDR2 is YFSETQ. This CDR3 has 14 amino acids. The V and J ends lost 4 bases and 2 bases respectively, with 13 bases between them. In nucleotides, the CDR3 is TGCGCCAGCAGCGTCCGGGACACAACCTACGAGCAGTACTTC. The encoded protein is CASSVRDTTYEQYF.

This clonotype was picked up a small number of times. CDR3 nucleotides: TGCAGTGCTCACGTTAGGACTAGCGGGAGGAATGAGCAGTTCTTC. Encoded protein: CSAHVRTSGRNEQFF. The gene calls are TRBV20-1 and TRBJ2-1; TRBD2 agrees at 14 bases. Losses at the gene ends were 5 bases for V and 7 bases for J; bases not matched to a gene: 7. The length of the CDR3 is 15 residues. From germline, CDR1 is DFQATT and CDR2 SNEGSKA (reference sequence).

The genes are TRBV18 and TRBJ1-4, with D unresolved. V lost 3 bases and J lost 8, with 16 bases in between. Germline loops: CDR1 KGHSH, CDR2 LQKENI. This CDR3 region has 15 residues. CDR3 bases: TGTGCCAGCTCACCCCGACCCGGGCGAGAAGAAAAACTGTTTTTT. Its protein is CASSPRPGREEKLFF.

The DNA of the CDR3 is TGTGCCAGCATGGGCGCGAATCAAGAGACCCAGTACTTC. This encodes CASMGANQETQYF. The J gene is TRBJ2-5, the V gene TRBV6-2 or TRBV6-3; D is unresolved. Trimming removed 7 bases from V and 2 bases from J, with 11 bases in between. This CDR3 comprises 13 residues. Germline values: CDR1 MNHEY, CDR2 SVGEGT.

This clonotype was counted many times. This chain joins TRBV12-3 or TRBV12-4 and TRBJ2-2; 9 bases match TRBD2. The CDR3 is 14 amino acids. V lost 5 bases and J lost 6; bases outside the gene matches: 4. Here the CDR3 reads CASSLVAGAGELFF. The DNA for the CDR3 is TGTGCCAGCAGTCTGGTAGCGGGAGCCGGGGAGCTGTTTTTT.

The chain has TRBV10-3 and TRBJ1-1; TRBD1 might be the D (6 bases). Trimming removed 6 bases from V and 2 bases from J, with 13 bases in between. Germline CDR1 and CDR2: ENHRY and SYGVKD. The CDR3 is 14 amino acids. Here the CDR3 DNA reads TGTGCCATCAGGGGGGGCAGGGTTAACACTGAAGCTTTCTTT. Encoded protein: CAIRGGRVNTEAFF.

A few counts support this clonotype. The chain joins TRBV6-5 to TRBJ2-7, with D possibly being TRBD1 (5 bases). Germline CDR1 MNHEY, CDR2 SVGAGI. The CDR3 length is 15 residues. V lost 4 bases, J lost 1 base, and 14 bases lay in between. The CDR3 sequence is CASSFRQGESYEQYF. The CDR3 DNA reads TGTGCCAGCAGTTTTCGGCAGGGCGAATCCTACGAGCAGTACTTC.

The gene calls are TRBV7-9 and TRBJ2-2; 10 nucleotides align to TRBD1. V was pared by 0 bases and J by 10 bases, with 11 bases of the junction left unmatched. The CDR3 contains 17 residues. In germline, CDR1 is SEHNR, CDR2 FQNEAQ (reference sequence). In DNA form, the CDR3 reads TGTGCCAGCAGCTTAGCGACCGGGACAGGGGTGTTGGTGGAGCTGTTTTTT. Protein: CASSLATGTGVLVELFF.

Written as DNA, the CDR3 is TGTGCCAGCAGTGGGGGGGGGAACACTGAAGCTTTCTTT. Its protein product is CASSGGGNTEAFF. The chain is built from TRBV2 and TRBJ1-1; tentative D call: TRBD1 (5 bases). V dropped 4 bases and J dropped 1 base, with 7 bases sitting between them. The CDR3 contains 13 residues. Germline assignment: CDR1 SNHLY and CDR2 FYNNEI. The full variable domain, rest sourced from reference TRBV2 and TRBJ1-1, is EPEVTQTPSHQVTQMGQEVILRCVPISNHLYFYWYRQILGQKVEFLVSFYNNEISEKSEIFDDQFSVERPDGSNFTLKIRSTKLEDSAMYFCASSGGGNTEAFFGQGTRLTVV.

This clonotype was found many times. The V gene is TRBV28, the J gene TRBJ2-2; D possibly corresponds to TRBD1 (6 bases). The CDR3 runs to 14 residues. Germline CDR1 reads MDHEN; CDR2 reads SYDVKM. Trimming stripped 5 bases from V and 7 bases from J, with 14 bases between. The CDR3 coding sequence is TGTGCCAGCAGTCTTCGGACAGTCAGCGGGGAGCTGTTTTTT. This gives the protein CASSLRTVSGELFF.

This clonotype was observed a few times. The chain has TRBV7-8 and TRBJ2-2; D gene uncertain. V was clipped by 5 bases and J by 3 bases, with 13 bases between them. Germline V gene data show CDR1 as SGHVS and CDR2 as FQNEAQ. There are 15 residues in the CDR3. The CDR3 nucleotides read TGTGCCAGCAGCGCCGCAGGTTCCGACACCGGGGAGCTGTTTTTT. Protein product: CASSAAGSDTGELFF.

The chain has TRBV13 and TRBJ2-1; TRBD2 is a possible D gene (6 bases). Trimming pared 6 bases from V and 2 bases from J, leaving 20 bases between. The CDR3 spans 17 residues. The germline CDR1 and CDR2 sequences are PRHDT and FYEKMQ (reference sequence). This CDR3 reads CASSVDLTGGTYNEQFF. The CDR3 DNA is TGTGCCAGCAGTGTCGACTTAACTGGCGGGACCTACAATGAGCAGTTCTTC. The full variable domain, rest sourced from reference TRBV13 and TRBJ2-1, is AAGVIQSPRHLIKEKRETATLKCYPIPRHDTVYWYQQGPGQDPQFLISFYEKMQSDKGSIPDRFSAQQFSDYHSELNMSSLELGDSALYFCASSVDLTGGTYNEQFFGPGTRLTVL.

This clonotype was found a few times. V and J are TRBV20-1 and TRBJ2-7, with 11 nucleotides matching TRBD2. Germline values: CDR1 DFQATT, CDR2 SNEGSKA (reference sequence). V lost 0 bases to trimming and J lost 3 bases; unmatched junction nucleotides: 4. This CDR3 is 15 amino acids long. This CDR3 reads CSARDLLAGVYEQYF. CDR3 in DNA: TGCAGTGCTAGAGACCTACTAGCGGGAGTCTACGAGCAGTACTTC.